This passage covers 22 T cell receptor delta chains from one sample sequenced in a study of gamma-delta T cells after stem cell transplantation. TCRdb re-processed the RT-PCR reads using CATT. The sample contains 950 to 1,300 delta-chain clones, roughly 3.3% of which appear only once. The sample taken for sequencing was gamma-delta T cells. These receptors came from a human donor. It is not recorded whose cells these are; they may come from a transplant donor.

This clone showed up just a few times. A far bigger clonotype differs at one base, so this is likely a read error. Other DNA sequences of this sample code for an identical CDR3. This chain joins TRDV2 and TRDJ1, with TRDD3 as a possible D gene (5 bases). Germline lookup yields CDR1 GEAIGNYY and CDR2 EKD. This CDR3 comprises 18 residues. The CDR3 region has the DNA TGTGCCTGCGACACCGTACGTGGATGGGGCTCGGCGGACGATAAACTCATCTTT. This translates into CACDTVRGWGSADDKLIF.

To note about this clone: A far larger clone differs by one base, so this is likely a read error. The chain has TRDV2 and TRDJ1; 8 nucleotides line up with TRDD3. CDR1 and CDR2 (germline): GEAIGNYY, EKD. The CDR3 contains 15 residues. The CDR3 loop is CACDTVGDYTDKPIF. The CDR3 DNA follows: TGTGCCTGTGACACAGTGGGGGATTACACCGATAAACCCATCTTT.

This clone has more than one count but fewer than ten. This likely traces to a read error, being one base from a far larger clone. Distinct nucleotide sequences in the sample also encode this CDR3. The genes are TRDV2 and TRDJ1; the match to TRDD3 covers 11 bases. The CDR3 covers 18 residues. V lost 3 bases to trimming and J lost 4 bases; unmatched junction nucleotides: 15. The germline CDR1 and CDR2 sequences are GEAIGNYY and EKD. The CDR3 sequence is CACDALLGDKILVDKLIF. The CDR3 coding sequence is TGTGCCTGTGACGCCCTACTGGGGGATAAGATCCTTGTCGATAAACTCATCTTT.

By share, this clone ranks as hyperexpanded. The sample holds other DNA sequences that translate to the same CDR3. This chain uses TRDV2 with TRDJ1, with TRDD3 matching 12 bases. V shed 0 bases, J shed 4 bases, and the junction held 20 bases outside the gene matches. Germline lookup yields CDR1 GEAIGNYY and CDR2 EKD. The CDR3 is made up of 21 amino acids. Written as DNA, the CDR3 is TGTGCCTGTGACACCGTTGGGGGAGGCTGGGGGATACGGTCGGAGAACGATAAACTCATCTTT. Protein: CACDTVGGGWGIRSENDKLIF.

Only a few counts were recorded for this clone. A read error likely explains this, since a far larger clone differs by one base. The J gene is TRDJ2, the V gene TRDV2; TRDD3 matches 7 bases. The ends lost 4 bases at V and 4 bases at J; junction bases unmatched: 11. This CDR3 has 16 residues. CDR1 is GEAIGNYY, CDR2 EKD, per germline. In nucleotides, the CDR3 is TGTGCCTGTGAAGGTCTTGGGGATAAGAAGACAGCACAACTCTTCTTT. As protein: CACEGLGDKKTAQLFF.

This clone was counted between two and nine times. A read error likely explains this, since a far larger clone differs by one base. Other DNA variants within this sample encode the same CDR3. The CDR3 DNA is TGTGCCTGTGACACCGTCTGGGGAAGTCTTTCCTGGGACACCCGACAGATGTTTTTC. Protein product: CACDTVWGSLSWDTRQMFF. J is TRDJ3 and V is TRDV2; tentatively, D is TRDD3 (6 bases). The CDR3 is 19 amino acids. Germline V gene lookup returns CDR1 GEAIGNYY and CDR2 EKD. V lost 0 bases and J lost 1, with 15 bases in between.

Of note for this clone: TCRdb attributes to this sequence the protein of a much larger clone, which differs from the DNA translation at residue 9; a read error is likely, and the protein displayed is translated from the DNA. The chain has TRDV2 and TRDJ3; 7 positions agree with TRDD3. Per germline, CDR1 GEAIGNYY and CDR2 EKD. This CDR3 has 21 residues. V dropped 3 bases and J dropped 1; count of bases not matched to a gene: 17. The CDR3: CACDRLLGGSGRSWDTRQMFF. The DNA of the CDR3 is TGTGCCTGTGACCGGCTGCTGGGGGGTTCCGGCAGATCCTGGGACACCCGACAGATGTTTTTC.

About this clone itself: TCRdb assigns this DNA the protein of a much larger clone, which departs from its translation at residue 9; this likely reflects a read error, and the protein shown comes from translating the DNA. This chain links TRDV2 with TRDJ1, with unresolved D. CDR1 and CDR2 from the germline V gene are GEAIGNYY and EKD. The V end lost 0 bases, the J end lost 4 bases, and 23 bases lay between the germline ends. The CDR3 length is 18 residues. CDR3: CACDTVRGRGSADDKLIF. In DNA form, the CDR3 reads TGTGCCTGTGACACCGTACGTGGACGGGGCTCGGCGGACGATAAACTCATCTTT.

To note about this clone: With only one base between it and a far larger clone, this is likely a read error. Other DNA sequences in the same sample also yield this CDR3. The chain uses TRDV2 and TRDJ1; D is perhaps TRDD3 (6 bases). From germline, CDR1 is GEAIGNYY and CDR2 EKD. This CDR3 is built from 15 residues. V lost 0 bases, J lost 9 bases, and 19 bases lay in between. In nucleotides, the CDR3 is TGTGCCTGTGACACCTTGGGAACCCTACCTGGGGAACTCATCTTT. Its protein is CACDTLGTLPGELIF.

Remarks on this clone: This DNA's translation differs at residue 18 from TCRdb's protein, which comes from a much larger clone; a read error is likely, and the protein shown is translated from the DNA. The chain employs TRDV2 and TRDJ1; TRDD3 agrees at 12 bases. CDR3 length: 21 residues. Germline-derived CDR1 and CDR2 are GEAIGNYY and EKD. The CDR3 DNA is TGTGCCTGTGACACCGTTGGGGGAGGCTGGGGGATACGGTCGGAGAACGATAACCTCATCTTT. Translating it yields CACDTVGGGWGIRSENDNLIF.

This clone was counted only a few times. One base separates it from a far larger clone, so it is likely a read error. This specimen includes other DNA sequences encoding the same CDR3. The chain uses TRDV2 and TRDJ1, with TRDD3 matching 12 bases. CDR3 length equals 17 residues. In germline, CDR1 is GEAIGNYY, CDR2 EKD. V lost 0 bases, J lost 0 bases, and 4 bases stayed unmatched. Here the CDR3 reads CACDTLLGDTDTDKLIF. The DNA for the CDR3 is TGTGCCTGTGACACCCTCCTGGGGGATACGGACACCGATAAACTCATCTTT.

With respect to this clone: A far larger clone is a single base away, which makes a read error likely. The same CDR3 arises from other DNA sequences in this sample as well. DNA of the CDR3: TGCGCCTTTAAGTGTCCTGGATGGGGACCCAATGGCAATAAACTCATCTTT. As protein: CAFKCPGWGPNGNKLIF. V gene TRDV3 combines with J gene TRDJ1, with D perhaps matching TRDD3 (5 bases). From germline, CDR1 is TVYSNPD and CDR2 GDNSRS (reference sequence). This CDR3 spans 17 amino acids.

On this clone itself: With a far larger clone one base away, a read error is the likely cause. The V call is TRDV2, the J call TRDJ1, with no clear D. Per germline, CDR1 GEAIGNYY and CDR2 EKD. The CDR3 totals 16 residues. V dropped 0 bases and J dropped 4 bases, with 17 bases sitting between them. As DNA, the CDR3 is TGTGCCTGTGACACCGTGGAAGACGGGCAATACGATAAACTCATCTTT. This gives the protein CACDTVEDGQYDKLIF.

This clone was counted a few times. The protein recorded in TCRdb matches a much larger clone and deviates from this DNA's translation at residue 4, suggesting a read error; the protein here is obtained by translating the DNA. The V call is TRDV2, the J call TRDJ3; the match to TRDD3 covers 10 bases. The CDR3 is 21 amino acids. Germline V gives CDR1 GEAIGNYY, CDR2 EKD. This chain's CDR3 is CACNTAGSYWGMSWDTRQMFF. Here the CDR3 DNA reads TGTGCCTGTAACACCGCGGGATCCTACTGGGGGATGTCCTGGGACACCCGACAGATGTTTTTC.

Only a few counts were recorded for this clone. A far larger clone differs by one base, so this is likely a read error. The rearrangement joins TRDV2 to TRDJ1; D remains unclear. The V end lost 3 bases, the J end lost 0 bases, and 7 bases lay between the germline ends. Germline lookup yields CDR1 GEAIGNYY and CDR2 EKD. The CDR3 covers 13 residues. CDR3 sequence: CACDAFNTDKLIF. CDR3 sequence (DNA): TGTGCCTGTGACGCGTTCAACACCGATAAACTCATCTTT.

On this clone: TCRdb's protein for this DNA is that of a much larger clone and differs from the translation at residue 7, likely a read error; the protein shown is the DNA translation. Here the CDR3 DNA reads TGTGCCTGTGACCTCGTGAGGGCTTCGGCAATCACCGATAAACTCATCTTT. Protein sequence: CACDLVRASAITDKLIF. The chain carries TRDV2 and TRDJ1, with D unresolved. The CDR3 runs to 17 residues. The ends were cut back, 3 bases at V and 1 base at J, with 20 bases in the middle. CDR1 and CDR2 (germline): GEAIGNYY, EKD.

This clone occurred a few times. This is likely an artifact of a read error, given a far larger clone one base away. The same CDR3 can be traced to other DNA sequences in this sample. The chain combines TRDV2 with TRDJ3; 10 bases match TRDD3. The V gene's germline CDR1 is GEAIGNYY and CDR2 EKD. This CDR3 contains 21 residues. In DNA, the CDR3 is TGTGCCTGTGACACCGCGGGATCCTACTGGGGGATGTCCTGGGACACCCGGCAGATGTTTTTC. This translates into CACDTAGSYWGMSWDTRQMFF.

Comments on this clone: It is likely a read error: a sequence one base away is far more abundant. The chain carries TRDV2 and TRDJ1, with D hard to call. V was pared by 3 bases and J by 0 bases, with 31 bases between. Germline V lookup: CDR1 GEAIGNYY, CDR2 EKD. CDR3 length: 21 residues. The CDR3 region has the DNA TGTGCCTGTGACCCCATTCCCGCTCCCAGGACGGGCCGTACGTACACCGATAAACTCATCTTT. Encoded protein: CACDPIPAPRTGRTYTDKLIF.

In regard to this clone: The amino acid sequence in TCRdb belongs to a much larger clone and departs from this DNA's translation at residue 4, likely a sequencing read error; the sequence shown is translated from the DNA. This rearrangement joins TRDV2 to TRDJ3; 10 bases match TRDD3. The length of the CDR3 is 20 residues. V was clipped by 5 bases and J by 0 bases; unmatched bases: 12. CDR1 and CDR2 from the germline V gene are GEAIGNYY and EKD. CDR3 sequence (DNA): TGTGCCTGTGCTCGAATCGAAACTGGGGGATCCTCCTGGGACACCCGACAGATGTTTTTC. Residues: CACARIETGGSSWDTRQMFF.

This clone was seen only a few times. This chain links TRDV1 with TRDJ1; D ambiguous. V was clipped by 1 base and J by 7 bases, with 37 bases between them. Germline loops: CDR1 TSWWSYY, CDR2 QGS. This CDR3 contains 22 residues. The CDR3 loop reads CALGEPHVLPIGPLFYYGKLIF. In DNA, the CDR3 is TGTGCTCTTGGGGAACCCCACGTCCTCCCCATTGGGCCCCTTTTTTATTACGGTAAACTCATCTTT.

The table lists this clone with many counts. A far more abundant clone sits one base away, making this likely a read error. Other DNA sequences in the sample encode the same CDR3. The gene calls are TRDV2 and TRDJ1; 10 bases are shared with TRDD3. CDR3 length: 15 amino acids. CDR1 and CDR2 from the germline V gene are GEAIGNYY and EKD. The DNA of the CDR3 is TGTGCCTGCGACAAAATGGGGGATACATCCGATAAACTCATCTTT. Residues: CACDKMGDTSDKLIF.

Comment on this clone: One base separates it from a far larger clone, so it is likely a read error. Other DNA sequences of this sample code for an identical CDR3. The gene calls are TRDV2 and TRDJ1, with TRDD3 identical over 7 bases. The junction had 22 bases not matched to a gene; V was cut back by 3 bases and J by 1 base. CDR1 is GEAIGNYY, CDR2 EKD, per germline. There are 20 residues in the CDR3. The DNA for the CDR3 is TGTGCCTGTGACCCCGTCGGGCCTGGATACTGGGGAACCGTCACCGATAAACTCATCTTT. Its translation is CACDPVGPGYWGTVTDKLIF.